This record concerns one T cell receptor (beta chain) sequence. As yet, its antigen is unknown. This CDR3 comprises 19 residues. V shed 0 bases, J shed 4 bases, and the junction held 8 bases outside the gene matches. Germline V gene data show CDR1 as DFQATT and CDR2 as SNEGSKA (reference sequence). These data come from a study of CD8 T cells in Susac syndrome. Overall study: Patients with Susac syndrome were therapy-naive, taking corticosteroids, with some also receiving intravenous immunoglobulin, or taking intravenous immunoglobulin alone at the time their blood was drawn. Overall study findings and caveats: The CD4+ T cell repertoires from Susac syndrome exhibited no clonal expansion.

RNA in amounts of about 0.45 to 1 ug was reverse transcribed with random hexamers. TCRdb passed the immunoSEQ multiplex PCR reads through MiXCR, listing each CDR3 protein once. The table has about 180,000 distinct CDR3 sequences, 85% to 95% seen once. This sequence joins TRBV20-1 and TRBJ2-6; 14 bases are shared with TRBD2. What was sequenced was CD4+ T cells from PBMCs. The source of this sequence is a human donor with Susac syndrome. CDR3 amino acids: CSARDSGTSGSSGANVLTF. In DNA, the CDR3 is TGCAGTGCTAGAGATTCCGGGACTAGCGGGAGTTCCGGGGCCAACGTCCTGACTTTC.